The rows below give T cell receptor beta chains drawn from one sample of a study of blood T cells in healthy people across ages. TCRdb redid the calling of the 5' RACE reads with MiXCR, one entry per CDR3 protein. The repertoire holds about 1,800,000 distinct CDR3 sequences, roughly 28% seen once, with 7.7% in the top ten. Input material: blood. The receptors here all came from a woman aged 25 to 39 in good health. The CDR3 runs from the conserved cysteine through the conserved F or W. D genes are given only for firm matches.

>TRBD2|TRBV27|TRBJ2-1
CASSLPAGGKDNEQFF
>NA|TRBV20-1|TRBJ2-1
CTAQRSYNEQFF
>NA|TRBV20-1|TRBJ2-5
CSANRGGNLQETQYF
>NA|TRBV7-9|TRBJ1-4
CASSLAAATVIGLFF
>NA|TRBV16|TRBJ2-7
CASSQQTGPSSYEQYF
>NA|TRBV20-1|TRBJ2-1
CSARVGINNEQFF
>TRBD2|TRBV11-2|TRBJ2-5
CASSLVGAGGPFETQYF
>NA|TRBV2|TRBJ2-7
CASKDYYEQYF
>NA|TRBV5-1|TRBJ2-1
CASSLDSPGSYNEQFF
>NA|TRBV6-5|TRBJ2-7
CASRALNYEQYF
>TRBD2|TRBV13|TRBJ2-5
CASSFVAGGPETQYF
>TRBD1|TRBV5-1|TRBJ2-3
CASSWTGGPEDTQYF
>TRBD1|TRBV5-1|TRBJ1-4
CASSIGGQGREKLFF
>NA|TRBV12-3/TRBV12-4|NA
CASSLRGGWYEQYF
>NA|TRBV29-1|TRBJ2-7
CSFRRPGATDEQYF
>NA|TRBV5-1|TRBJ1-2
CASSAGRPTHGYTF
>NA|TRBV29-1|TRBJ2-6
CSVGAGSGANVLTF
>NA|TRBV6-5|TRBJ2-1
CASSYSGDGYNEQFF
>NA|TRBV10-3|TRBJ2-7
CAISESGHEQYF
>TRBD2|TRBV6-2/TRBV6-3|TRBJ2-1
CASSRLAAAYNEQFF
>NA|TRBV3-1|TRBJ2-7
CASSYFSGGAYEQYF
>TRBD2|TRBV6-5|NA
CSSSPLSGRAFEQYF
>NA|TRBV7-2|TRBJ2-2
CASSGGAGELFF
>NA|TRBV2|TRBJ1-5
CASSLDRRYQPQHF
>NA|TRBV18|TRBJ2-1
CASSEGEQFF
>TRBD1|TRBV20-1|TRBJ1-4
CSARPGGGGEKLFF
>TRBD1|TRBV6-5|TRBJ2-7
CASSQGQGGVGEQYF
>NA|TRBV5-1|NA
CAGSLEADYEQYF
>NA|TRBV10-3|TRBJ2-7
CTIQGRPYEQYF
>NA|TRBV3-1|TRBJ2-3
CASSLRGKVLTDTQYF